Each of the 22 T cell receptor beta chains below was sequenced from the same sample in a study of identical twins. Each CDR3 protein gets one entry after TCRdb re-called the 5' RACE reads with MiXCR. Altogether roughly 630,000 distinct CDR3 sequences are present, roughly 7.1% being singletons, with the ten largest covering roughly 1.6%. These same records also appear under a second study, on yellow fever vaccine responses in identical twins.

Sequencing input: PBMCs. The source is a young woman in good health.

This clonotype was found a few times. V usage is TRBV29-1 and J usage is TRBJ1-6; D is unresolved. Trimming removed 4 bases at V and 14 bases at J, with 12 bases between. CDR1 SQVTM and CDR2 ANQGSEA come from the germline V gene. This CDR3 region has 11 residues. Here the CDR3 reads CSVATDGTLHF. The CDR3 DNA reads as TGCAGCGTTGCAACCGACGGCACCCTCCACTTT.

Many counts were recorded for this clonotype. J is TRBJ2-2 and V is TRBV28, with 9 bases identical to TRBD1. Germline assignment: CDR1 MDHEN and CDR2 SYDVKM. The CDR3 consists of 15 residues. The J segment lost 5 bases and the V segment lost 6 bases, leaving 7 bases of the junction unmatched. The CDR3 region is CASRPGTGKTGELFF. The CDR3 DNA is TGTGCCAGCAGGCCCGGGACAGGGAAAACCGGGGAGCTGTTTTTT.

This clonotype was recorded a few times. In DNA form, the CDR3 reads TGTGCCAGCAGTAAATTAGGGGGTAACTATGGCTACACCTTC. This translates into CASSKLGGNYGYTF. The rearrangement joins TRBV6-1 to TRBJ1-2; D might be TRBD1 (6 bases). CDR1 and CDR2 (germline): MNHNS, SASEGT. This CDR3 comprises 14 residues. Trimming removed 5 bases from V and 1 base from J, with 11 bases in between.

This clonotype has ten or more counts. The chain recombines TRBV7-8 with TRBJ1-2; tentatively, D is TRBD1 (6 bases). V was shortened by 5 bases and J by 4 bases, with 17 bases between the two germline ends. Germline values: CDR1 SGHVS, CDR2 FQNEAQ. The CDR3 sequence is 15 residues long. This CDR3 reads CASSPDRLLLYGYTF. CDR3 DNA: TGTGCCAGCAGCCCCGACAGGCTCCTGCTCTATGGCTACACCTTC.

CDR3 amino acids: CASSEQGGYEQYV. CDR3 bases: TGCGCCAGCAGTGAACAGGGGGGTTACGAGCAGTACGTC. The gene calls are TRBV10-2 and TRBJ2-7; 8 bases are shared with TRBD1. Germline V gives CDR1 WSHSY, CDR2 SAAADI. The CDR3 extends over 13 amino acids. Germline trimming cut 3 bases from V and 4 bases from J; bases unmatched to any gene: 2.

The V gene is TRBV15, the J gene TRBJ2-1; D unclear. This CDR3 has 12 residues. Deletions cut 0 bases from V and 6 bases from J, with 3 bases between. Germline loops: CDR1 LNHNV, CDR2 YYDKDF (reference sequence). CDR3: CATSREGNEQFF. The CDR3 DNA is TGTGCCACCAGCAGAGAAGGCAATGAGCAGTTCTTC.

This clonotype was seen ten or more times. The V and J genes are TRBV15 and TRBJ2-2, with TRBD2 matching over 9 bases. V lost 1 base, J lost 5 bases, and 8 bases stayed unmatched. Per germline, CDR1 LNHNV and CDR2 YYDKDF (reference sequence). The CDR3 is made up of 17 amino acids. The CDR3 sequence is CATSRVSGGSRTGELFF. In DNA form, the CDR3 reads TGTGCCACCAGCAGAGTTAGCGGGGGCAGTAGAACCGGGGAGCTGTTTTTT. Supplemented by reference TRBV15 and TRBJ2-2, the full variable domain reads DAMVIQNPRYQVTQFGKPVTLSCSQTLNHNVMYWYQQKSSQAPKLLFHYYDKDFNNEADTPDNFQSRRPNTSFCFLDIRSPGLGDTAMYLCATSRVSGGSRTGELFFGEGSRLTVL.

The V gene is TRBV9, the J gene TRBJ2-5; 12 positions match TRBD1. Germline V gene sequence: CDR1 SGDLS, CDR2 YYNGEE. J lost 4 bases, V lost 4 bases, and 8 bases had no gene match. The CDR3 runs 16 residues. CDR3 amino acids: CASSTEGQGAGETQYF. CDR3 coding DNA: TGTGCCAGCAGCACAGAGGGACAGGGGGCTGGAGAGACCCAGTACTTC.

This clonotype was counted at least ten times. J is TRBJ2-1 and V is TRBV29-1; D might be TRBD1 or TRBD2, each matching 6 bases. Germline loops: CDR1 SQVTM, CDR2 ANQGSEA. The length of the CDR3 is 16 residues. Trimming removed 6 bases at V and 0 bases at J, with 18 bases between. For the CDR3, the DNA is TGCAGCGTCCCCGGAGGGGGGCAGAACTCCTACAATGAGCAGTTCTTC. This gives the protein CSVPGGGQNSYNEQFF.

This clonotype has only a few counts. The chain joins TRBV3-1 to TRBJ1-2; D possibly corresponds to TRBD1 (6 bases). The CDR3 runs 12 residues. V lost 2 bases and J lost 6, with 7 bases in between. Germline V gene lookup returns CDR1 LGHDT and CDR2 YNNKEL (reference sequence). The CDR3 protein is CASSQPGDGYTF. The CDR3 bases are TGTGCCAGCAGCCAACCAGGGGATGGCTACACCTTC.

This clonotype was counted many times. The V call is TRBV12-3 or TRBV12-4, the J call TRBJ1-5, with D maybe TRBD1 (6 bases). Trimming took 6 bases from V and 7 from J, leaving 13 bases between them. This CDR3 spans 13 amino acids. The CDR3 loop reads CASSQNQGQPQHF. As DNA, the CDR3 is TGTGCCAGCAGCCAGAACCAGGGGCAGCCCCAGCATTTT.

The sample holds a few counts of this clonotype. This chain joins TRBV12-3 or TRBV12-4 and TRBJ2-7, with TRBD1 matching over 9 bases. The CDR3 contains 15 residues. Losses at the gene ends were 5 bases for V and 5 bases for J; bases not matched to a gene: 10. CDR3 residues: CASSVSGTGFDEQYF. CDR3 coding DNA: TGTGCCAGCAGTGTGAGCGGGACAGGGTTCGACGAGCAGTACTTC.

Many counts were recorded for this clonotype. The V call is TRBV6-5, the J call TRBJ2-7; 7 nucleotides agree with TRBD2. Germline loops: CDR1 MNHEY, CDR2 SVGAGI. The CDR3 length is 16 residues. The ends lost 0 bases at V and 5 bases at J; junction bases unmatched: 10. CDR3 bases: TGTGCCAGCAGTTACTCGTGGTACACGGGAGGAAACGAGCAGTACTTC. This codes for CASSYSWYTGGNEQYF.

At least ten counts were recorded for this clonotype. The V call is TRBV6-2 or TRBV6-3, the J call TRBJ2-3, with D possibly called TRBD1 or TRBD2 (5 bases each). Trimming removed 5 bases at V and 0 bases at J, with 12 bases between. The CDR3 is made up of 15 amino acids. Per the germline V gene, CDR1 is MNHEY and CDR2 is SVGEGT. CDR3 residues: CASSTSGTSTDTQYF. CDR3 DNA: TGTGCCAGCAGTACTTCCGGGACGAGCACAGATACGCAGTATTTT.

In this sample, this clonotype turned up a few times. The rearrangement links TRBV14 to TRBJ2-5, with D perhaps matching TRBD1 (6 bases). The germline V gene has CDR1 SGHDN and CDR2 FVKESK. Trimming pared 4 bases from V and 7 bases from J, leaving 16 bases between. The CDR3 spans 14 residues. In nucleotides, the CDR3 is TGTGCCAGCAGCCTCAGACAGGCTTGGGGGACCCAGTACTTC. Translation gives CASSLRQAWGTQYF.

This clonotype was found a few times. The J gene is TRBJ2-6, the V gene TRBV11-3; D gene unclear. Trimming shortened V by 5 bases and J by 2 bases, and 10 bases separated the two germline ends. CDR3 length: 15 amino acids. Germline V gene lookup returns CDR1 SGHNT and CDR2 YENEEA. CDR3 coding DNA: TGTGCCAGCAGCCTGGCCCCCACTGGGGCCAACGTCCTGACTTTC. It codes for CASSLAPTGANVLTF.

In DNA, the CDR3 is TGTGCCAGCAGCTTAGCCCCCGGGACTAGGGGAGAGACCCAGTACTTC. Amino acids: CASSLAPGTRGETQYF. The chain has TRBV7-8 and TRBJ2-5; 8 bases are a match to TRBD2. This CDR3 is 16 amino acids long. Germline-derived CDR1 and CDR2 are SGHVS and FQNEAQ. J lost 4 bases, V lost 0 bases, and 7 bases had no gene match.

This clonotype was detected only a few times. V gene TRBV7-9 combines with J gene TRBJ2-1; 7 nucleotides agree with TRBD1. The V segment lost 5 bases and the J segment 8 bases; nucleotides outside the gene matches: 18. Germline V gives CDR1 SEHNR, CDR2 FQNEAQ (reference sequence). The CDR3 has 17 residues. The CDR3 sequence is CASSNRDSFKGFYEQFF. For the CDR3, the DNA is TGTGCCAGCAGCAATCGGGACAGCTTCAAGGGGTTCTATGAGCAGTTCTTC.

The table lists this clonotype with a few counts. The rearrangement links TRBV24-1 to TRBJ1-2; weak D call: TRBD1 (6 bases). Trimming cost V 3 bases and J 6 bases, with 10 bases left between them. CDR3 length: 13 amino acids. Germline CDR1 and CDR2: KGHDR and SFDVKD. This CDR3 is CATSDPGVNGYTF. The CDR3 DNA reads as TGTGCCACCAGTGATCCAGGGGTCAATGGCTACACCTTC.

The CDR3 DNA sequence: TGTGCCAGCAGTTTAGAAAGAGGGCAGCCCCAGCATTTT. Translation gives CASSLERGQPQHF. This chain links TRBV12-3 or TRBV12-4 with TRBJ1-5; no firm D call. V was cut by 1 base and J by 7 bases, with 8 bases left in between. The CDR3 is 13 amino acids.

This clonotype was seen a few times. The chain carries TRBV5-1 and TRBJ2-2; 9 bases are a match to TRBD2. CDR1 is SGHRS and CDR2 is YFSETQ in the germline V gene. With V trimmed by 3 bases and J by 11 bases, 8 bases remained unmatched. The CDR3 contains 14 residues. The CDR3 sequence is CASSSRLAAKELFF. In DNA, the CDR3 is TGCGCCAGCAGCTCTCGACTAGCGGCGAAAGAGCTGTTTTTT.

This clonotype showed up many times. This chain joins TRBV27 and TRBJ2-1; D might be TRBD2 (5 bases). The CDR3 sequence is 15 residues long. Germline assignment: CDR1 MNHEY and CDR2 SMNVEV (reference sequence). The ends were cut back, 1 base at V and 2 bases at J, with 9 bases in the middle. DNA of the CDR3: TGTGCCAGCAGTTTATGGGGAGCCCCCTACAATGAGCAGTTCTTC. As protein: CASSLWGAPYNEQFF.